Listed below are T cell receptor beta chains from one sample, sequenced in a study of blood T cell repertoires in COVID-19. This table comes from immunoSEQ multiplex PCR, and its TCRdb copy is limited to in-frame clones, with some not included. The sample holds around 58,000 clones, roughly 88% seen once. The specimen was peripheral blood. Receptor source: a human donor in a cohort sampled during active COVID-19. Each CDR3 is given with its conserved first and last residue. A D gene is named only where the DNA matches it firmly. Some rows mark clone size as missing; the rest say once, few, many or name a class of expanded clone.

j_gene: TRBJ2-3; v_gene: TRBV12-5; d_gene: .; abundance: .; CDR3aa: CASGLSQGSQYF
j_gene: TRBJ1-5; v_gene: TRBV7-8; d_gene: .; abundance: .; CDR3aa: CASSLRGDTSENQPQHF
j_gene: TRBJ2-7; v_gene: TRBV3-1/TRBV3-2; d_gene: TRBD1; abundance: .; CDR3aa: CASSPGDRGRNEQYF
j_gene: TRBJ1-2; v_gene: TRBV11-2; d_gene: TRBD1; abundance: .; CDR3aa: CASRHPGQGAPSYGYTF
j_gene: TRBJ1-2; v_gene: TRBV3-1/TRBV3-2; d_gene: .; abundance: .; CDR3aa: CASSQGMGLSYGYTF
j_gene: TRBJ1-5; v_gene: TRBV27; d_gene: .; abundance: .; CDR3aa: CASSGGGQPQHF
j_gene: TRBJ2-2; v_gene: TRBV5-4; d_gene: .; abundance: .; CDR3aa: CASSLGQVNTGELFF
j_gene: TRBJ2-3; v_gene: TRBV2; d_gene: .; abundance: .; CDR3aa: CASWAGMVTDTQYF
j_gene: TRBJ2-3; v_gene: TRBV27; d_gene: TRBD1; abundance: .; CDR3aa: CASSWDRGGDTQYF
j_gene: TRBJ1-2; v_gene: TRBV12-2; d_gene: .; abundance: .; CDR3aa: CASRLAQGSNYGYTF
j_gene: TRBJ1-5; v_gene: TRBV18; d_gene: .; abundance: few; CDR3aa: CASSPRENQPQHF
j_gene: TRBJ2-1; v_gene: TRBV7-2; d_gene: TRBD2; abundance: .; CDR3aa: CASSPRLAGAINEQFF
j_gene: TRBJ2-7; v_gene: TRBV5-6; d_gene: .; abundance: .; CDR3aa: CASSRRAEQYF
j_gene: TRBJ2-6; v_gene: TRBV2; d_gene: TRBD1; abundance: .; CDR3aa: CASSGRTGGFDGANVLTF
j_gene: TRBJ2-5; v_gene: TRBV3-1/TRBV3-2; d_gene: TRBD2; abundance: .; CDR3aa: CASSQEGRGLASQETQYF
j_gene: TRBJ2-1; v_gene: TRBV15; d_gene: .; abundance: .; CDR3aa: CATSRAPPDEQFF
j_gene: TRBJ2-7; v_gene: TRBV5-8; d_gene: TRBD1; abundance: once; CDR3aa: CASSRTGRSSYEQYF
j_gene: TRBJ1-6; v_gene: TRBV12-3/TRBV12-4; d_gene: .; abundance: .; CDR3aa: CASSRGDSPLHF
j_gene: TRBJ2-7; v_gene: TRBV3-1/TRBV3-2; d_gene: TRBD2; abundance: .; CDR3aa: CASRPSGGFYEQYF
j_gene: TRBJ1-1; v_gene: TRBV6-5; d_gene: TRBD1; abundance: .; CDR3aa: CASSSGQGMSTEAFF
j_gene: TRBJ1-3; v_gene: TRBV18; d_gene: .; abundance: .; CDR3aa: CASSPSTTVTGNTIYF
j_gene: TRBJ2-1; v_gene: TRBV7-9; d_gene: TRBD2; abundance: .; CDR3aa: CASSTRTSGRNEQFF
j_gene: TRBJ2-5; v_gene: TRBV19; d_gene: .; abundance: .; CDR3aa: CASSKGRTGHQETQYF
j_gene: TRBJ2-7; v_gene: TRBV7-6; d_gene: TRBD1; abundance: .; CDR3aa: CASSLETGGSYEQYF
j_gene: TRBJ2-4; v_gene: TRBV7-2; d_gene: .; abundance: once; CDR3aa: CASSLAAADIQYF
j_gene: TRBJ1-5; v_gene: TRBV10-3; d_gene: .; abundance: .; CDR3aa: CAISDLSHQPQHF
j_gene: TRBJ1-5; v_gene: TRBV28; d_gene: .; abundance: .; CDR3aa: CASSSTSSGGRNQPQHF
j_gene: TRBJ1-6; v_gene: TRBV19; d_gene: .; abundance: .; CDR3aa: CASSLGNIADSPLHF